The T cell receptor (beta chain) described here comes from a study of blood T cells in healthy people across ages. A sample-barcoded 5' primer and a J-beta primer mix were used in a second PCR of about 7 to 12 cycles. From the 5' RACE reads, TCRdb called clonotypes with MiXCR, one entry per CDR3 protein. The table records around 1,700,000 distinct CDR3 sequences, approximately 28% of them present only once. CDR3 size: 15 residues. Germline values: CDR1 DFQATT, CDR2 SNEGSKA (reference sequence). V lost 4 bases and J 2 bases, leaving 15 bases between the germline ends. The receptor comes from a woman aged 25 to 39 in good health. The rearrangement uses TRBV20-1 and TRBJ2-1; no definite D call. Specimen: blood. The CDR3 is CSATKDGRTYNEQFF. DNA for the CDR3: TGCAGTGCTACCAAGGACGGACGGACCTACAATGAGCAGTTCTTC.